This TCR beta chain derives from a study of cytomegalovirus exposure and HLA in healthy donors. As for the study in general: The roughly 110 validation repertoires were produced on the same platform as the 550 to 700 repertoires of the first cohort. This was reported in a later analysis. Broader study findings: Within the 120 validation repertoires, first-cohort TCR clusters tended to co-occur, according to a later analysis. Reported performance of the classifier showed diagnosis of cytomegalovirus status with high specificity and sensitivity. Associated with cytomegalovirus, according to the listing, were around 160 TCR beta chains.

As regards this clone: Its target is not known.

Assay: immunoSEQ multiplex PCR; the TCRdb copy retains only in-frame clones and omits some. The sample comprises over 100,000 clones, roughly nine tenths of which are singletons, and around 1.3% rests with the top ten. CDR3 size: 14 residues. Germline-derived CDR1 and CDR2 are MNHNY and SVGAGI (reference sequence). V shed 6 bases, J shed 5 bases, and the junction held 10 bases outside the gene matches. The chain employs TRBV6-6 and TRBJ2-7, with 7 bases aligning to TRBD1. The sequence was collected from a woman aged 18 to 35 in good health and CMV-seronegative. Specimen: PBMCs. The CDR3 protein is CASRPGQARHEQYF. The CDR3 region has the DNA TGTGCCAGCAGACCCGGACAGGCGCGCCACGAGCAGTACTTC.